This TCR beta chain is from a study of blood T cell repertoires in COVID-19. Study background: Sites in the United States, Italy and Spain provided acute and convalescent COVID-19 samples.

The CDR3 sequence is 12 residues long. The germline CDR1 and CDR2 sequences are KGHSH and LQKENI. The V end was cut by 4 bases, the J end by 6 bases, with 8 bases between. Generated by immunoSEQ multiplex PCR, the TCRdb table keeps only in-frame clones and is missing some. The sample comprises about 150,000 clones, around 84% of which are singletons, and about an eighth rests with the top ten. The clonotype originates from a man in his fifties or sixties with active or convalescent COVID-19. The chain uses TRBV18 and TRBJ2-3; maybe TRBD2 (5 bases). The source material was peripheral blood. Written as DNA, the CDR3 is TGTGCCAGCTCACTCGGGGTGGATACGCAGTATTTT. Its translation: CASSLGVDTQYF.